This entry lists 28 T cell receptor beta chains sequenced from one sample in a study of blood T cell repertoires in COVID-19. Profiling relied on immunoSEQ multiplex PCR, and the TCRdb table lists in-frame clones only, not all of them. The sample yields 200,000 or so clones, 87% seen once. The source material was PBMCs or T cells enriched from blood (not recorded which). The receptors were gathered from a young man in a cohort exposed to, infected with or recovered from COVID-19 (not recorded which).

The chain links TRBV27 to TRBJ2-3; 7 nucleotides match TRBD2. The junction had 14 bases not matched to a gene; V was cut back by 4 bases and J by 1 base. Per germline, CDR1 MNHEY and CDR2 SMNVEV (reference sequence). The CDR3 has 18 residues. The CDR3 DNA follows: TGTGCCAGCAGTTCCCGGACTAGAGCGTCCTTCGGCACAGATACGCAGTATTTT. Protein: CASSSRTRASFGTDTQYF.

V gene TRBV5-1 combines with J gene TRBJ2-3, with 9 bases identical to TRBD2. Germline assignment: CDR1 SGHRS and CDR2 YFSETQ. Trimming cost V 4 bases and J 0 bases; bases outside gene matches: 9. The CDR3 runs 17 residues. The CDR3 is CASSGGIAGASTDTQYF. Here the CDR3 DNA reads TGCGCCAGCAGCGGGGGAATAGCGGGGGCTAGCACAGATACGCAGTATTTT.

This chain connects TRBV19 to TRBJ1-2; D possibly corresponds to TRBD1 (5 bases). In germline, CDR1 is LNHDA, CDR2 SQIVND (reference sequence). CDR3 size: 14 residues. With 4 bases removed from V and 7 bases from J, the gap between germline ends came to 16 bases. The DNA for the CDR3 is TGTGCCAGTAGTAATCGGCAGGGAGGCGGTGGCTACACCTTC. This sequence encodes CASSNRQGGGGYTF.

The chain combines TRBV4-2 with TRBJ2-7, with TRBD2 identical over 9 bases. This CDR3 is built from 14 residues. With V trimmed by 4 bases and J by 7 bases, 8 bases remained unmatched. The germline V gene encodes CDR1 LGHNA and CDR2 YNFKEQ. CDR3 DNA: TGTGCCAGCAGCCGAGTAGCGGGAGTGGGGGAGCAGTACTTC. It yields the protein CASSRVAGVGEQYF.

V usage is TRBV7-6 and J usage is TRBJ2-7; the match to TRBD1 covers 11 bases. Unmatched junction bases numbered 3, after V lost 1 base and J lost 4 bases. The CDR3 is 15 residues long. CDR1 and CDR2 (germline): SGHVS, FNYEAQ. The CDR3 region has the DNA TGTGCCAGCAGCTTAGAAGGACAGGGGGCATACGAGCAGTACTTC. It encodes CASSLEGQGAYEQYF.

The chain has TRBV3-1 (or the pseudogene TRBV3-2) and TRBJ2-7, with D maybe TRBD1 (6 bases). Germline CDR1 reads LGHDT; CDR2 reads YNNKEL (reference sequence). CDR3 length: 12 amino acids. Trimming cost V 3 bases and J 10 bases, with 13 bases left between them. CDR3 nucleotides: TGTGCCAGCAGCCATTCGGACAGTGTTCAGTACTTC. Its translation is CASSHSDSVQYF.

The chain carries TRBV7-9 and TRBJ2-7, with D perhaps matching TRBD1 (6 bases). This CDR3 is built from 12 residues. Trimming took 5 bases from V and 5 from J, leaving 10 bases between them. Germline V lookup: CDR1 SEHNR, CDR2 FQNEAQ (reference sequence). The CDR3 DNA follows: TGTGCCAGCAGCCCAGGGGTCCACGAGCAGTACTTC. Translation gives CASSPGVHEQYF.

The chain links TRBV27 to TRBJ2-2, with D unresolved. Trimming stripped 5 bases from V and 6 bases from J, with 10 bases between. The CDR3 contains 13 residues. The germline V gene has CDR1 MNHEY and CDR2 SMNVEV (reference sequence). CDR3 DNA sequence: TGTGCCAGCAGTATTAGCAATCCCGGGGAGCTGTTTTTT. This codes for CASSISNPGELFF.

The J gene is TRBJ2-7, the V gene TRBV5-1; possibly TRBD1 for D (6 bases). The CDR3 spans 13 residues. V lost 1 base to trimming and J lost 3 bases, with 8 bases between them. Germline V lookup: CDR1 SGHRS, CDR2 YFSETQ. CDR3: CASSLTGFYEQYF. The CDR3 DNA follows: TGCGCCAGCAGCTTGACAGGGTTCTACGAGCAGTACTTC.

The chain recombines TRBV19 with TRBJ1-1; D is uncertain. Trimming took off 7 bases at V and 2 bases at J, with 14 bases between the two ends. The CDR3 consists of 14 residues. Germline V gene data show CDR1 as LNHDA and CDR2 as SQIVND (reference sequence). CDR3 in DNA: TGTGCCAGTACCCAGAGAGGGAGTAACACTGAAGCTTTCTTT. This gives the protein CASTQRGSNTEAFF.

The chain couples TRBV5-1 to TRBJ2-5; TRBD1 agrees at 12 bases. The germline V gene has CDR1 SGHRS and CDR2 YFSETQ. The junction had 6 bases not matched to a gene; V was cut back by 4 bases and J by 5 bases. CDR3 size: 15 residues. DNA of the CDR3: TGCGCCAGCAGCAGGGGACAGGGGGCGAAGGAGACCCAGTACTTC. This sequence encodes CASSRGQGAKETQYF.

The CDR3 spells CASSMGHRGTEAFF. CDR3 coding DNA: TGTGCCAGTAGTATGGGACACCGGGGCACTGAAGCTTTCTTT. V and J are TRBV19 and TRBJ1-1; D may be TRBD1 (6 bases). The length of the CDR3 is 14 residues. The V and J ends lost 3 bases and 4 bases respectively, with 12 bases between them. Germline values: CDR1 LNHDA, CDR2 SQIVND (reference sequence).

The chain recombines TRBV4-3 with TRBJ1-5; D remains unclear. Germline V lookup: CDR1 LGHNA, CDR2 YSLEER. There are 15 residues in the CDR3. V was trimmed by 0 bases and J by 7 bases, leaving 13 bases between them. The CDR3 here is CASSQEEGFGQPQHF. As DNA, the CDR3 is TGCGCCAGCAGCCAAGAGGAGGGTTTCGGCCAGCCCCAGCATTTT.

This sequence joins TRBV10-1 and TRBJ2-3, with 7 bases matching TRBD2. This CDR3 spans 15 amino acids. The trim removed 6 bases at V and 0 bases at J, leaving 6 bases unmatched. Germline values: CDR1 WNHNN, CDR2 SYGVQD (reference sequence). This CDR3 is CASRKLAKSTDTQYF. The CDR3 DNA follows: TGCGCCAGCAGAAAACTAGCGAAAAGCACAGATACGCAGTATTTT.

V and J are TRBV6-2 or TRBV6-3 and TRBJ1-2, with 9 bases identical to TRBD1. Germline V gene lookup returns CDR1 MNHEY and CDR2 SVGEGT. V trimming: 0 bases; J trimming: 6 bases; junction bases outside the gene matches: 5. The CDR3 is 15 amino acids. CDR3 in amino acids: CASSYSDRGSNGYTF. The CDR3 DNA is TGTGCCAGCAGTTACTCGGACAGGGGTTCAAATGGCTACACCTTC.

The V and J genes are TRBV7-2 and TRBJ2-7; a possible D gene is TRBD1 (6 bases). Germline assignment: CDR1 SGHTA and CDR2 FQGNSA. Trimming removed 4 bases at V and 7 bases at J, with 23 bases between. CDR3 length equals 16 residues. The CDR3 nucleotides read TGTGCCAGCAGCTCATTACCGGGCCCCACAAGGGGGGAGCAGTACTTC. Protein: CASSSLPGPTRGEQYF.

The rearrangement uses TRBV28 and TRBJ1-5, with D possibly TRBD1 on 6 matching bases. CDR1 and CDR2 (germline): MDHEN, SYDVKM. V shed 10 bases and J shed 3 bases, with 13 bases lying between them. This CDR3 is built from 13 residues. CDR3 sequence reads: CATSGDPNQPQHF. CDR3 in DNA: TGTGCCACTTCAGGGGATCCCAATCAGCCCCAGCATTTT. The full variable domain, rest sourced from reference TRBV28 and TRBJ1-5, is DVKVTQSSRYLVKRTGEKVFLECVQDMDHENMFWYRQDPGLGLRLIYFSYDVKMKEKGDIPEGYSVSREKKERFSLILESASTNQTSMYLCATSGDPNQPQHFGDGTRLSIL.

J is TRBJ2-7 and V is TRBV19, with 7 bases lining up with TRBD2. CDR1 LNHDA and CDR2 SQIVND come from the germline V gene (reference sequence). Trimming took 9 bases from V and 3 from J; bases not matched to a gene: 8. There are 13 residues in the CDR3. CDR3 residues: CASAGEHFYEQYF. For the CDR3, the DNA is TGTGCCAGCGCGGGGGAACACTTCTACGAGCAGTACTTC.

The CDR3 loop reads CATKLAGASNEQFF. CDR3 bases: TGTGCCACCAAACTAGCGGGAGCTAGCAATGAGCAGTTCTTC. The rearrangement uses TRBV3-1 (or the pseudogene TRBV3-2) and TRBJ2-1, with 11 bases fitting TRBD2. V lost 10 bases to trimming and J lost 6 bases; unmatched junction nucleotides: 8. The CDR3 has 14 residues. Germline assignment: CDR1 LGHDT and CDR2 YNNKEL (reference sequence).

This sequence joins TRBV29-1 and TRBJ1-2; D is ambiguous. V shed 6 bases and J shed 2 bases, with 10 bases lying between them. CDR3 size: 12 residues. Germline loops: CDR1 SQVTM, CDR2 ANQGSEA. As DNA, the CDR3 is TGCAGCGTGGGTACAGTGAACTATGGCTACACCTTC. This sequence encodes CSVGTVNYGYTF.

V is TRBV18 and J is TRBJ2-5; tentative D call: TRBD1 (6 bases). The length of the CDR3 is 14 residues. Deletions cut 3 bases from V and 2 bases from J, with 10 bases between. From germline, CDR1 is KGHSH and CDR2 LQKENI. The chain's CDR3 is CASSPWTDQETQYF. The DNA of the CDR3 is TGTGCCAGCTCACCTTGGACAGATCAAGAGACCCAGTACTTC.

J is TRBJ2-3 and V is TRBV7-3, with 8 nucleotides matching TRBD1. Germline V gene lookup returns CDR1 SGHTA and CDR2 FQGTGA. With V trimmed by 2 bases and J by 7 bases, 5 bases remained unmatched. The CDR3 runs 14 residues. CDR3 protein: CASSLQGALYTQYF. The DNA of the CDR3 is TGTGCCAGCAGCTTACAGGGGGCCTTATATACGCAGTATTTT.

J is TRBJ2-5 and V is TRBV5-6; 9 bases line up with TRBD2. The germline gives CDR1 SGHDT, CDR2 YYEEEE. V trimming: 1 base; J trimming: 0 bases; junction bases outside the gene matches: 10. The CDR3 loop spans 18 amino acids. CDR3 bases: TGTGCCAGCAGCTTGTTGATAGCGGGAGATAGTAACCAAGAGACCCAGTACTTC. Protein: CASSLLIAGDSNQETQYF.

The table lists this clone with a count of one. The CDR3 loop is CASSRGGYNEQFF. The CDR3, as DNA: TGTGCCAGCAGCCGGGGGGGGTACAATGAGCAGTTCTTC. The chain carries TRBV28 and TRBJ2-1; TRBD2 matches 8 bases. Germline V gene data show CDR1 as MDHEN and CDR2 as SYDVKM. The CDR3 extends over 13 amino acids. V shed 6 bases and J 4 bases; nucleotides not matched to a gene: 2.

The CDR3 here is CASSYLREAFF. Written as DNA, the CDR3 is TGTGCCAGCAGTTACCTACGGGAAGCTTTCTTT. The chain recombines TRBV6-2 or TRBV6-3 with TRBJ1-1; no clear D. Germline-derived CDR1 and CDR2 are MNHEY and SVGEGT. CDR3 length: 11 residues. The V end was cut by 2 bases, the J end by 8 bases, with 6 bases between.

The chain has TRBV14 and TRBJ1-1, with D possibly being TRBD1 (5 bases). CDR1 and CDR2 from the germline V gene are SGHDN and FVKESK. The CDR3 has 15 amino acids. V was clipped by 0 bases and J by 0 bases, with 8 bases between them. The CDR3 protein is CASSQDGRVNTEAFF. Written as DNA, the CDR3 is TGTGCCAGCAGCCAAGACGGCAGGGTGAACACTGAAGCTTTCTTT.

CDR3 in amino acids: CASGGGDTQYF. Written as DNA, the CDR3 is TGTGCCAGTGGGGGGGGAGATACGCAGTATTTT. The chain employs TRBV6-5 and TRBJ2-3; 7 bases are a match to TRBD2. CDR3 length equals 11 residues. Germline assignment: CDR1 MNHEY and CDR2 SVGAGI. V lost 9 bases, J lost 5 bases, and 2 bases stayed unmatched.

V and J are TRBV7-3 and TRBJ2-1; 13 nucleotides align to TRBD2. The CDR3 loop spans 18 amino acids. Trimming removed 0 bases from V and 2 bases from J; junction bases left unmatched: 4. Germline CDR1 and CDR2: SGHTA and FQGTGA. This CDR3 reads CASSLTGTSGTTYNEQFF. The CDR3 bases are TGTGCCAGCAGCTTAACGGGGACTAGCGGGACCACCTACAATGAGCAGTTCTTC.